This passage covers 10 T cell receptor beta chains from one sample sequenced in a study of low-dose radiotherapy and immunotherapy resistance in tumors. Primers targeting TRAV and TRBV primed first-strand cDNA, covering alpha and beta chains. PCR amplification of the TCRs was performed with Phusion for 20 PCR cycles, and it relied on a constant-region primer together with a V-primer adapter. One entry per CDR3 protein, called by TCRdb with MiXCR from the reads. The table lists roughly 18,000 distinct CDR3 sequences, roughly 70% of them singletons. The receptors stem from a human donor with advanced metastatic prostate, ovarian, gallbladder or colorectal cancer (not recorded which). This table probably holds off-target reads from a library built for another chain.

This chain joins TRBV24-1 and TRBJ2-1; 8 nucleotides agree with TRBD2. V was clipped by 0 bases and J by 10 bases; unmatched bases: 10. Germline V gene data show CDR1 as KGHDR and CDR2 as SFDVKD. The CDR3 spans 16 residues. CDR3 sequence reads: CATSDLGSPSGPEQFF. The CDR3 nucleotides are TGTGCCACCAGTGATTTGGGGTCGCCTAGCGGGCCAGAGCAGTTCTTC.

Written as DNA, the CDR3 is TGCAGTGCCGAGGGACTAGCGGGAGGGGGGGGATACAATGAGCAGTTCTTC. Protein: CSAEGLAGGGGYNEQFF. J is TRBJ2-1 and V is TRBV20-1, with TRBD2 matching over 16 bases. The CDR3 runs to 17 residues. After removal of 6 bases from V and 4 bases from J, the junction contained 9 bases not matched to a gene. Germline loops: CDR1 DFQATT, CDR2 SNEGSKA (reference sequence).

The chain joins TRBV7-2 to TRBJ2-7; 7 bases align to TRBD2. The V segment lost 5 bases and the J segment 7 bases; nucleotides outside the gene matches: 14. CDR3 size: 15 residues. The germline CDR1 and CDR2 sequences are SGHTA and FQGNSA. The CDR3 DNA reads as TGTGCCAGCAGCACAACCCCCGCGGGAGTGAAAGAGCAGTACTTC. Its protein product is CASSTTPAGVKEQYF.

The V gene is TRBV11-2, the J gene TRBJ2-5; no reliable D call. Trimming left V 2 bases short and J 3 bases short, with 10 bases between. The CDR3 spans 14 residues. Germline assignment: CDR1 SGHAT and CDR2 FQNNGV. The CDR3 DNA follows: TGTGCCAGCAGCTTAAACGCTGCGGAAGAGACCCAGTACTTC. Protein: CASSLNAAEETQYF.

This clonotype showed up just a few times. The chain uses TRBV5-1 and TRBJ2-2, with D tentatively TRBD1 (6 bases). The ends were cut back, 3 bases at V and 0 bases at J, with 12 bases in the middle. Looked up from germline, CDR1 is SGHRS and CDR2 is YFSETQ. The CDR3 runs 16 residues. CDR3 amino acids: CASSWEQGANTGELFF. CDR3 coding DNA: TGCGCCAGCAGCTGGGAACAGGGCGCGAACACCGGGGAGCTGTTTTTT.

This clonotype has more than one count but fewer than ten. The chain is built from TRBV5-6 and TRBJ2-3, with no clear D. This CDR3 has 12 amino acids. Germline V gene sequence: CDR1 SGHDT, CDR2 YYEEEE. Trimming left V 4 bases short and J 2 bases short, with 5 bases between. The DNA for the CDR3 is TGTGCCAGCAGCATTAACACAGATACGCAGTATTTT. Its translation: CASSINTDTQYF.

The chain recombines TRBV18 with TRBJ2-1, with TRBD2 identical over 11 bases. The CDR3 length is 19 residues. CDR1 KGHSH and CDR2 LQKENI come from the germline V gene. With 4 bases clipped from V and 1 base from J, the junction kept 12 bases outside the gene matches. Written as DNA, the CDR3 is TGTGCCAGCTCACTACGGGGGACTAGCGGAGGGGCTTCCTACAATGAGCAGTTCTTC. It codes for CASSLRGTSGGASYNEQFF.

The chain links TRBV6-5 to TRBJ2-7; 12 bases are shared with TRBD1. The CDR3 has 15 amino acids. The germline gives CDR1 MNHEY, CDR2 SVGAGI. V dropped 6 bases and J dropped 0; count of bases not matched to a gene: 3. Here the CDR3 reads CASSRDRGHSYEQYF. Here the CDR3 DNA reads TGTGCCAGCAGCAGGGACAGGGGGCACTCCTACGAGCAGTACTTC.

The chain uses TRBV6-2 or TRBV6-3 and TRBJ2-7, with D tentatively TRBD2 (7 bases). The germline V gene has CDR1 MNHEY and CDR2 SVGEGT. CDR3 length: 15 residues. Trimming removed 5 bases at V and 1 base at J, with 15 bases between. This CDR3 is CASSRGGQGSYEQYF. The DNA for the CDR3 is TGTGCCAGCAGTAGGGGAGGGCAGGGGTCCTACGAGCAGTACTTC.

The rearrangement joins TRBV29-1 to TRBJ1-4; TRBD1 matches at 9 bases. The CDR3 sequence is 14 residues long. Germline V gene sequence: CDR1 SQVTM, CDR2 ANQGSEA. Unmatched junction bases numbered 5, after V lost 6 bases and J lost 3 bases. The CDR3 is CSVSTGGSNEKLFF. The CDR3 DNA sequence: TGCAGCGTATCCACAGGGGGCTCTAATGAAAAACTGTTTTTT.